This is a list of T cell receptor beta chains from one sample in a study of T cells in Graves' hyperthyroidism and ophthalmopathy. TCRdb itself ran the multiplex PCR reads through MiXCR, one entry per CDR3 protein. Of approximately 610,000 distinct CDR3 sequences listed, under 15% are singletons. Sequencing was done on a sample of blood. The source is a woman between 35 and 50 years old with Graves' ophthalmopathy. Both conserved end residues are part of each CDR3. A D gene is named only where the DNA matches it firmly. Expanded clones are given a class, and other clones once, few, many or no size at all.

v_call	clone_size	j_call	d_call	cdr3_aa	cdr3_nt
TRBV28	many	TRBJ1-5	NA	CASSFAEWSNQPQHF	TGTGCCAGCAGTTTCGCGGAATGGAGCAATCAGCCCCAGCATTTT
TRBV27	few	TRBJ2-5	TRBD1	CASSLPDRSQETQYF	TGTGCCAGCAGTTTACCGGACAGGTCACAAGAGACCCAGTACTTC
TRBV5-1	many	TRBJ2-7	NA	CASSLALRYEQYF	TGCGCCAGCAGCTTGGCCCTTCGCTACGAGCAGTACTTC
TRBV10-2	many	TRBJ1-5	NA	CASTPGIGQPQHF	TGCGCCAGCACGCCAGGGATAGGTCAGCCCCAGCATTTT
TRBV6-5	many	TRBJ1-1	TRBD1	CASSSRDRGPNTEAFF	TGTGCCAGCAGTTCCCGGGACAGGGGACCGAACACTGAAGCTTTCTTT
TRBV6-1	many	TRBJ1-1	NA	CASRVGGGEAEAFF	TGTGCCAGCAGAGTTGGGGGAGGGGAAGCTGAAGCTTTCTTT
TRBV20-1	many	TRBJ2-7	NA	CSASSVPDYEQYF	TGCAGTGCTAGTTCGGTCCCGGACTACGAGCAGTACTTC
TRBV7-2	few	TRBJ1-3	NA	CASSLAGATSGNTIYF	TGTGCCAGCAGCTTAGCCGGCGCAACCTCTGGAAACACCATATATTTT
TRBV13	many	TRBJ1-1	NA	CASSRAFIRGLATEAFF	TGTGCCAGCAGCCGAGCCTTCATACGAGGGTTGGCGACTGAAGCTTTCTTT
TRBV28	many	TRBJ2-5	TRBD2	CASSLSRSGSAQGTQYF	TGTGCCAGCAGTTTATCCAGGAGCGGGAGTGCGCAGGGGACCCAGTACTTC
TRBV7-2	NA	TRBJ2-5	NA	CASSLGFSETQYF	TGTGCCAGCAGCCTCGGGTTTTCGGAGACCCAGTACTTC
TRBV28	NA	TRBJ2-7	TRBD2	CASSSGYLSYEQYF	TGTGCCTCCTCTAGCGGGTATCTATCCTACGAGCAGTACTTC
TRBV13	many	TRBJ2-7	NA	CASSPPWDNEQYF	TGTGCCAGCAGTCCCCCATGGGACAACGAGCAGTACTTC
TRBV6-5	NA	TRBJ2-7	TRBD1	CASSWGQRSYEQYF	TGTGCCAGCAGTTGGGGACAGCGCTCCTACGAGCAGTACTTC
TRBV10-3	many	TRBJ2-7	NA	CAISSTGDEQYF	TGTGCCATCAGTTCGACTGGGGACGAGCAGTACTTC
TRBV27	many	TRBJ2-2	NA	CASSPTRGTGELFF	TGTGCCAGCAGTCCCACGAGGGGGACCGGGGAGCTGTTTTTT
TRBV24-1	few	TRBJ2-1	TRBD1	CATSDGQALRSNEQFF	TGTGCCACCAGTGATGGACAGGCCCTTCGTTCCAATGAGCAGTTCTTC
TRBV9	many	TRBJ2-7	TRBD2	CASSVDPLAGAYEQYF	TGTGCCAGCAGCGTAGACCCCCTAGCGGGAGCGTACGAGCAGTACTTC
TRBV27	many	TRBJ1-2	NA	CASSLKGPVGYGYTF	TGTGCCAGCAGTTTGAAAGGCCCTGTGGGCTATGGCTACACCTTC
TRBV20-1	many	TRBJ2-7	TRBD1	CSAREDRAEQYF	TGCAGTGCTAGAGAGGACAGGGCAGAGCAGTACTTC
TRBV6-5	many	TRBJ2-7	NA	CASSYSSRGEQYF	TGTGCCAGCAGTTACTCAAGCCGAGGGGAGCAGTACTTC
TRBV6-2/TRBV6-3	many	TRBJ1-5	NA	CASSSRGRENQPQHF	TGTGCCAGCAGTTCCCGGGGGAGGGAGAATCAGCCCCAGCATTTT
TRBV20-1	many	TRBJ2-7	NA	CSAPPPIAGQYEQYF	TGCAGTGCCCCTCCCCCGATAGCGGGACAGTACGAGCAGTACTTC
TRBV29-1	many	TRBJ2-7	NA	CSVEGSSYEQYF	TGCAGCGTGGAGGGGAGCTCCTACGAGCAGTACTTC
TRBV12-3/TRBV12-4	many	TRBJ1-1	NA	CASSFLYRRTTEAFF	TGTGCCAGCAGTTTTCTTTACAGGCGAACTACTGAAGCTTTCTTT
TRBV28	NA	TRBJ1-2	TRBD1	CASTSPGTGGLYGYTF	TGTGCCAGCACCTCGCCCGGGACAGGGGGACTCTATGGCTACACCTTC
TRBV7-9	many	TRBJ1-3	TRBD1	CASSPGQPNTIYF	TGTGCCAGCAGCCCGGGACAGCCAAACACCATATATTTT
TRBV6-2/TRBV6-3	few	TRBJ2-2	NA	CASSRARDTGELFF	TGTGCCAGCAGTCGCGCCAGGGACACCGGGGAGCTGTTTTTT
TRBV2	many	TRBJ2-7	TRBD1	CASSESDGVRGYEQYF	TGTGCCAGCAGTGAGTCTGATGGAGTCAGGGGGTACGAGCAGTACTTC
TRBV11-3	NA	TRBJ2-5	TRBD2	CASSPSGAGDQETQYF	TGTGCCAGCAGCCCATCGGGCGCGGGAGACCAAGAGACCCAGTACTTC
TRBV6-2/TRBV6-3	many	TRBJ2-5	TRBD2	CASSDRLAVQETQYF	TGTGCCAGCAGCGATAGACTAGCCGTCCAAGAGACCCAGTACTTC
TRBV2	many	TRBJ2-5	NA	CASSNIGGGGQTQYF	TGTGCCAGCAGTAACATTGGAGGAGGTGGGCAGACCCAGTACTTC
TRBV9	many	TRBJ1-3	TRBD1	CASSQGVSGNTIYF	TGTGCCAGCAGTCAGGGGGTATCTGGAAACACCATATATTTT
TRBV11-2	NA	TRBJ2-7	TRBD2	CASSSAIMLAGGRAYEQYF	TGTGCCAGCAGCTCCGCAATTATGCTAGCGGGAGGTAGAGCCTACGAGCAGTACTTC
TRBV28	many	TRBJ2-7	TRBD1	CASSPGQLGYEQYF	TGTGCCAGCAGTCCGGGACAGCTCGGCTACGAGCAGTACTTC
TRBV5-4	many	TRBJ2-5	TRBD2	CASSLNLAGTKTQYF	TGTGCCAGCAGCTTGAATCTAGCGGGAACGAAGACCCAGTACTTC
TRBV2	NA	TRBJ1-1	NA	CASRVGNTETFF	TGTGCCTCCAGGGTGGGGAACACTGAAACTTTCTTT
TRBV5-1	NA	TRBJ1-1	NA	CASSPLLGGENTEAFF	TGCGCCAGCAGCCCTCTGCTCGGGGGGGAGAACACTGAAGCTTTCTTT
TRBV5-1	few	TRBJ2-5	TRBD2	CASSLIAGAQETQYF	TGCGCCAGCAGCTTGATAGCGGGAGCGCAAGAGACCCAGTACTTC
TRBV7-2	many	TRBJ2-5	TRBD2	CASARGGGRKETQYF	TGTGCCAGCGCGCGTGGGGGCGGGAGGAAAGAGACCCAGTACTTC
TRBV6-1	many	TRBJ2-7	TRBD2	CASSEALTSGRYEQYF	TGTGCCAGCAGTGAAGCGTTGACTAGCGGGAGGTACGAGCAGTACTTC
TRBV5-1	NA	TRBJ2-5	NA	CASSQGRIQETQYF	TGCGCCAGCAGCCAGGGACGGATCCAAGAGACCCAGTACTTC
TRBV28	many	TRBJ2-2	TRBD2	CASRSGAGTGELFF	TGTGCCAGCAGGAGCGGGGCGGGCACCGGGGAGCTGTTTTTT
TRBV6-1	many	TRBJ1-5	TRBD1	CASSETRDRALSNQPQHF	TGTGCCAGCAGTGAGACCCGGGACAGGGCTTTAAGCAATCAGCCCCAGCATTTT
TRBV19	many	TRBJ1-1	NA	CASSMTASGFEAFF	TGTGCCAGTTCCATGACCGCCAGCGGTTTCGAAGCTTTCTTT
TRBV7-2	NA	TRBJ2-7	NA	CASSLADKQYF	TGTGCCAGCAGCTTAGCGGATAAGCAGTACTTC
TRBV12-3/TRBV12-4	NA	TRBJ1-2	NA	CASSLEGPGRLGGYTF	TGTGCCAGCAGCCTAGAGGGGCCAGGCCGTTTAGGGGGCTACACCTTC
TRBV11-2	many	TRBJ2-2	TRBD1	CASNGQGIGELFF	TGTGCCAGCAATGGACAGGGAATCGGGGAGCTGTTTTTT
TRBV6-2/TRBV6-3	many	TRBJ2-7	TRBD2	CASSPPGEGLYEQYF	TGTGCCAGCAGCCCACCGGGGGAGGGCCTCTACGAGCAGTACTTC
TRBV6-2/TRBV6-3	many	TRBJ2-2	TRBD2	CASSYRLAGPNTGELFF	TGTGCCAGCAGTTACAGACTAGCGGGACCTAACACCGGGGAGCTGTTTTTT
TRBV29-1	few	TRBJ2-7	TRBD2	CSVEVSGVSYEQYF	TGCAGCGTTGAAGTCAGCGGGGTCTCCTACGAGCAGTACTTC
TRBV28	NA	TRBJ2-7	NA	CASSLWDPSSSYEQYF	TGTGCCAGCAGTTTATGGGACCCCAGTAGCTCCTACGAGCAGTACTTC
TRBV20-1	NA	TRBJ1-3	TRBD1	CSARDRTGLRGNTIYF	TGCAGTGCTAGAGACAGGACAGGTTTGCGAGGAAACACCATATATTTT
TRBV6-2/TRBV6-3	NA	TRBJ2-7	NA	CASSYSKQSGSYEQYF	TGTGCCAGCAGTTACTCGAAACAGTCGGGTTCCTACGAGCAGTACTTC
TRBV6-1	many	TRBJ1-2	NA	CASSSDRPEWDGYTF	TGTGCCAGCAGCTCTGACCGGCCTGAGTGGGATGGCTACACCTTC
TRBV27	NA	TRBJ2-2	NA	CASRLGEVNTGELFF	TGTGCCAGCAGACTAGGGGAAGTTAACACCGGGGAGCTGTTTTTT
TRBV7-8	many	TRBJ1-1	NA	CASSLDVNTEAFF	TGTGCCAGCAGCTTAGACGTGAACACTGAAGCTTTCTTT
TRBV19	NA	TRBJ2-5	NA	CASQDYEQETQYF	TGTGCCAGTCAGGACTACGAACAAGAGACCCAGTACTTC
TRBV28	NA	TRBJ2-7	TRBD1	CASSRPPGQGYEQYF	TGTGCCAGCAGTCGGCCACCGGGACAGGGATACGAGCAGTACTTC
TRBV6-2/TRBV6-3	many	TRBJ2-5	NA	CASSPTRGETQYF	TGTGCCAGCAGCCCAACTAGGGGAGAGACCCAGTACTTC